The rows below give T cell receptor beta chains drawn from one sample of a study of control samples from healthy donors and cancer patients. TCRdb's copy holds only in-frame clones and misses some; the assay was immunoSEQ multiplex PCR. The sample holds around 83,000 clones, 93% seen once. The sample taken for sequencing was PBMCs. Receptors were obtained from a woman in her forties with lung cancer. Both conserved end residues are part of each CDR3. D genes are given only for firm matches. Size values are once, few and many counts, or a class for expanded clones, and some rows have none.

v_call,j_call,d_call,clone_size,cdr3_aa,cdr3_nt
TRBV6-6,TRBJ1-5,-,-,CASSYSGSANQPQHF,TGTGCCAGCAGTTACTCAGGGTCCGCCAATCAGCCCCAGCATTTT
TRBV29-1,TRBJ2-6,TRBD1,-,CSVGTGDGANVLTF,TGCAGCGTTGGGACAGGGGATGGGGCCAACGTCCTGACTTTC
TRBV5-4,TRBJ2-1,-,-,CASSLDQNLREQFF,TGTGCCAGCAGCTTGGATCAGAACCTCAGGGAGCAGTTCTTC
TRBV13,TRBJ2-7,-,-,CASSLGLQGSYEQYF,TGTGCCAGCAGCTTAGGTCTACAGGGCTCCTACGAGCAGTACTTC
TRBV18,TRBJ1-1,TRBD1,-,CASSQGQVNTEAFF,TGTGCCAGCTCACAGGGACAGGTGAACACTGAAGCTTTCTTT
TRBV6-5,TRBJ1-1,-,-,CASSRFFEAFF,TGTGCCAGCAGTCGGTTCTTTGAAGCTTTCTTT
TRBV19,TRBJ1-1,-,-,CASSIGENTEAFF,TGTGCCAGTAGTATTGGGGAAAACACTGAAGCTTTCTTT
TRBV15,TRBJ2-7,-,-,CATSRPRGLGTYEQYF,TGTGCCACCAGCAGACCCAGAGGGTTAGGGACCTACGAGCAGTACTTC
TRBV3-1/TRBV3-2,TRBJ2-2,-,-,CASSQGEGELFF,TGTGCCAGCAGCCAAGGGGAGGGGGAGCTGTTTTTT
TRBV7-9,TRBJ1-2,-,-,CASGPYGYTF,TGTGCCAGCGGCCCCTATGGCTACACCTTC
TRBV20-1,TRBJ2-7,-,-,CSASEQDNEQYF,TGCAGTGCTAGTGAACAGGACAACGAGCAGTACTTC
TRBV19,TRBJ2-7,TRBD1,-,CASSIGTGTEQYF,TGTGCCAGTAGTATAGGGACAGGGACCGAGCAGTACTTC
TRBV28,TRBJ2-1,-,-,CASSFGGRNEQFF,TGTGCCAGCAGTTTTGGGGGTAGGAATGAGCAGTTCTTC
TRBV5-1,TRBJ1-1,-,-,CASSPWATENTEAFF,TGCGCCAGCAGCCCCTGGGCGACAGAGAACACTGAAGCTTTCTTT
TRBV30,TRBJ1-2,-,once,CAWSPLGGGRFGYTF,TGTGCCTGGAGTCCCCTCGGGGGGGGGCGCTTTGGCTACACCTTC
TRBV5-1,TRBJ1-2,-,-,CASSPLQGVNYGYTF,TGCGCCAGCAGCCCGCTGCAGGGCGTTAACTATGGCTACACCTTC
TRBV7-2,TRBJ2-1,-,-,CASSRAGADEQFF,TGTGCCAGCAGCCGGGCCGGAGCGGATGAGCAGTTCTTC
TRBV27,TRBJ2-1,-,once,CASSYQFWNEQFF,TGTGCCAGCAGTTACCAGTTTTGGAATGAGCAGTTCTTC
TRBV28,TRBJ2-3,-,-,CASSLWMGVGADTQYF,TGTGCCAGCAGTTTATGGATGGGGGTGGGCGCAGATACGCAGTATTTT
TRBV6-5,TRBJ1-3,-,-,CASSNPRGGNTIYF,TGTGCCAGCAGTAACCCCCGGGGGGGAAACACCATATATTTT
TRBV10-3,TRBJ1-2,TRBD1,-,CAISDETGPTNYGYTF,TGTGCCATCAGTGATGAGACAGGGCCGACTAACTATGGCTACACCTTC
TRBV7-9,TRBJ2-1,-,-,CASSSGAIEQFF,TGTGCCAGCAGCTCCGGGGCGATAGAGCAGTTCTTC
TRBV28,TRBJ1-6,TRBD1,few,CASTLRQGRRRAWDNSPLHF,TGTGCCAGCACCCTCCGACAGGGAAGGCGTCGCGCATGGGATAATTCACCCCTCCACTTT
TRBV27,TRBJ2-7,-,-,CASSGTSYEQYF,TGTGCCAGCAGTGGAACTAGTTACGAGCAGTACTTC
TRBV28,TRBJ2-7,-,-,CASSLGGDLDEQYF,TGTGCCAGCAGTTTAGGAGGGGATCTAGACGAGCAGTACTTC
TRBV18,TRBJ1-4,-,-,CASSPPDRTGLNEKLFF,TGTGCCAGCTCACCACCGGATCGCACAGGGCTTAATGAAAAACTGTTTTTT
TRBV19,TRBJ1-6,-,-,CASSKDPWSPLHF,TGTGCCAGTAGCAAGGATCCCTGGTCACCCCTCCACTTT
TRBV10-2,TRBJ2-1,-,-,CASSSSGGYNEQFF,TGCGCCAGCAGCTCATCCGGGGGCTACAATGAGCAGTTCTTC
TRBV19,TRBJ2-5,TRBD1,-,CASSKGTGTSETQYF,TGTGCCAGTAGTAAAGGGACAGGGACTTCGGAGACCCAGTACTTC
TRBV19,TRBJ2-2,-,-,CASRVEPHTGELFF,TGTGCCAGTAGAGTCGAGCCACACACCGGGGAGCTGTTTTTT
TRBV11-2,TRBJ2-1,-,-,CASSFDGSNEQFF,TGTGCCAGCAGCTTCGACGGATCCAATGAGCAGTTCTTC
TRBV19,TRBJ2-3,-,-,CASIGGGTDTQYF,TGTGCCAGTATCGGGGGTGGTACAGATACGCAGTATTTT
TRBV2,TRBJ2-2,-,-,CASSQSDRLNTGELFF,TGTGCCAGCAGTCAATCGGACAGACTAAACACCGGGGAGCTGTTTTTT
TRBV6-5,TRBJ1-1,-,-,CASQGNTEAFF,TGTGCTAGCCAAGGGAACACTGAAGCTTTCTTT
TRBV11-3,TRBJ2-1,TRBD2,-,CASSFSTSGGARQFF,TGTGCCAGCAGCTTTTCGACTAGCGGGGGGGCACGGCAGTTCTTC
TRBV12-3/TRBV12-4,TRBJ2-5,-,once,CASSERIGETQYF,TGTGCCAGCAGTGAACGGATCGGCGAGACCCAGTACTTC
TRBV18,TRBJ1-1,TRBD1,-,CASSPETGKNTEAFF,TGTGCCAGCTCACCAGAGACAGGGAAAAACACTGAAGCTTTCTTT
TRBV6-6,TRBJ1-2,TRBD1,-,CASSATGEDGYTF,TGTGCCAGCAGTGCAACAGGGGAGGATGGCTACACCTTC